This TCR beta chain was identified in a study of blood T cell repertoires in COVID-19. As for the study in general: Nucleic acid was either cDNA or gDNA, and it came from T cells, B-cell-depleted T cells, or PBMCs.

About this clone: Just one base apart from a much larger clone, this may be a read error. The sample has other DNA sequences that encode this CDR3 too.

As processed by the authors: Cell counts per sample came from amplifying reference gene primers. The data were produced by immunoSEQ multiplex PCR, yet TCRdb's version contains in-frame clones alone and is incomplete. V and J calls and clone size are as listed in that table; D and trimming were resolved from the DNA. The sample records some 240,000 clones, approximately 82% being singletons. CDR3 length equals 14 residues. The V gene's germline CDR1 is SEHNR and CDR2 FQNEAQ (reference sequence). V trimming: 1 base; J trimming: 7 bases; junction bases outside the gene matches: 4. The specimen sequenced was peripheral blood. The sequence came from a man between 50 and 59 years old with active or convalescent COVID-19. The V gene is TRBV7-9, the J gene TRBJ2-7, with 10 bases matching TRBD1. DNA of the CDR3: TGTGCCAGCAGCTTAGAGGGGACAGGGGATGAGCAGTACGTC. As protein: CASSLEGTGDEQYV.